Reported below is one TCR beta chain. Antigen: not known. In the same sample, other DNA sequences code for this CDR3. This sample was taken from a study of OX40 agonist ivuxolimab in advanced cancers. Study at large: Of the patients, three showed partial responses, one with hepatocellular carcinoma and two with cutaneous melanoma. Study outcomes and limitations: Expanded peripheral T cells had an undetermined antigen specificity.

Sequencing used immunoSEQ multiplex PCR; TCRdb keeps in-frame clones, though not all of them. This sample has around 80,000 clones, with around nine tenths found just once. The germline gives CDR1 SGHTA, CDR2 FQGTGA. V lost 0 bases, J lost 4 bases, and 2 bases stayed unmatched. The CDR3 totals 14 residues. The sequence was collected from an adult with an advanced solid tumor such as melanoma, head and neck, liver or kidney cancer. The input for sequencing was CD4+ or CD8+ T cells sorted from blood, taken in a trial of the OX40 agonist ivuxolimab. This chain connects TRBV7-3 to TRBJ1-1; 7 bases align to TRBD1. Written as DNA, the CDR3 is TGTGCCAGCAGCTTAACAGGGGGCGGCACTGAAGCTTTCTTT. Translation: CASSLTGGGTEAFF.